The TCR beta chain under discussion was sequenced for a study of cytotoxic CD8 clonotypes in ibrutinib-treated CLL. Study-wide findings and caveats: Among the clonotypes, public ones were uncommon and contracted or held stable on treatment.

This clone was seen only a few times. Antigen: not known. This CDR3 comprises 16 residues. Germline V lookup: CDR1 MDHEN, CDR2 SYDVKM. Unmatched junction bases numbered 13, after V lost 5 bases and J lost 4 bases. This table comes from immunoSEQ multiplex PCR, and its TCRdb copy is limited to in-frame clones, with some not included. The table shows more than 200,000 clones, with 60% to 80% occurring only once. The sample consisted of PBMCs, taken after 12 months of ibrutinib treatment. The origin of this receptor is a human donor with chronic lymphocytic leukemia. The V and J genes are TRBV28 and TRBJ1-2; 7 nucleotides match TRBD1. The CDR3 loop is CASSGWDRRPFYGYTF. CDR3 DNA: TGTGCCAGCAGTGGGTGGGACAGACGACCCTTCTATGGCTACACCTTC.